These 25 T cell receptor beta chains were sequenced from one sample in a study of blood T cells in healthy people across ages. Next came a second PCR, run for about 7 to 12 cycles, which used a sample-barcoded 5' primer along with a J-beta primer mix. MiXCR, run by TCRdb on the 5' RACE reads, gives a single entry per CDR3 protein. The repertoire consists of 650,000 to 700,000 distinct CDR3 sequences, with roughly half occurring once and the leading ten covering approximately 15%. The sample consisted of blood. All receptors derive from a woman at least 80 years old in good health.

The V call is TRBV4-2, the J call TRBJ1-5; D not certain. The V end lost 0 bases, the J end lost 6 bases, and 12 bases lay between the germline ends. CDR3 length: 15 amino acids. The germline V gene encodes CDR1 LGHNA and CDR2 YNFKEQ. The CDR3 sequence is CASSQEGGNSQPQHF. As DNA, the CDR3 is TGTGCCAGCAGCCAAGAGGGCGGGAATAGTCAGCCCCAGCATTTT.

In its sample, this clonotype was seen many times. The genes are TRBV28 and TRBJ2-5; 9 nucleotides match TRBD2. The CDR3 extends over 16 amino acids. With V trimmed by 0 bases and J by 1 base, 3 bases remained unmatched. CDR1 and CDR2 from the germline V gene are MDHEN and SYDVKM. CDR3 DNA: TGTGCCAGCAGTTTATGGGAGACTAGCGGCCAAGAGACCCAGTACTTC. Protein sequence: CASSLWETSGQETQYF.

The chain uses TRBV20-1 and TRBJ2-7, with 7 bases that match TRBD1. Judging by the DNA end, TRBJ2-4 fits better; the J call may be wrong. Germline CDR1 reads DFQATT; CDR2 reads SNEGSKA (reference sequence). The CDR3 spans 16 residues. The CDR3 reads CSAPKDREIVKNIQYF. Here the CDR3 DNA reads TGCAGTGCTCCTAAAGACAGGGAGATAGTCAAAAACATTCAGTACTTC.

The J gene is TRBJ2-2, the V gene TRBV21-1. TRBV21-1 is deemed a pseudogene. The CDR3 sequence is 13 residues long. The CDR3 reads CASSKARTGELFF. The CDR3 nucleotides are TGTGCCAGCAGCAAAGCTCGGACCGGGGAGCTGTTTTTT.

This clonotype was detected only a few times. DNA for the CDR3: TGTGCCAGCAGTTTAGCGCAGGGAACCCTTTACGAGCAGTACTTC. Translated, it gives CASSLAQGTLYEQYF. The chain has TRBV12-3 or TRBV12-4 and TRBJ2-7, with D tentatively TRBD1 (5 bases). This CDR3 region has 15 residues. Trimming shortened V by 0 bases and J by 4 bases, and 13 bases separated the two germline ends.

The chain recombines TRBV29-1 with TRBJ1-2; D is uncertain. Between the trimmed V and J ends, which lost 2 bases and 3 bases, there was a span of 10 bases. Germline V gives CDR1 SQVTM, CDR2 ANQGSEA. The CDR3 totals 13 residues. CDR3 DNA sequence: TGCAGCGTTGAAAGATGGACCGACTATGGCTACACCTTC. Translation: CSVERWTDYGYTF.

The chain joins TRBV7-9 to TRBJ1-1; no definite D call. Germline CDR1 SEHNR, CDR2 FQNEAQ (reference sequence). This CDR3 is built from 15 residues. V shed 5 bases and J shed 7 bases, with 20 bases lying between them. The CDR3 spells CASSPRKSGGSEAFF. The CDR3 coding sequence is TGTGCCAGCAGCCCTAGAAAGAGTGGAGGGAGTGAAGCTTTCTTT. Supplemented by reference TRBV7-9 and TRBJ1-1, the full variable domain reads DTGVSQNPRHKITKRGQNVTFRCDPISEHNRLYWYRQTLGQGPEFLTYFQNEAQLEKSRLLSDRFSAERPKGSFSTLEIQRTEQGDSAMYLCASSPRKSGGSEAFFGQGTRLTVV.

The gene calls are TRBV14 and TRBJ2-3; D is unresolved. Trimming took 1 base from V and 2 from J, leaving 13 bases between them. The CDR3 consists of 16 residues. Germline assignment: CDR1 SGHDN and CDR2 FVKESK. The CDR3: CASSQVTALYTDTQYF. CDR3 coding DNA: TGTGCCAGCAGCCAAGTCACAGCATTATACACAGATACGCAGTATTTT.

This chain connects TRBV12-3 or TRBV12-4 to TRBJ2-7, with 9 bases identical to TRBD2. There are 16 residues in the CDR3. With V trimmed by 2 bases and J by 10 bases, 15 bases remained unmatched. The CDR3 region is CASSLTPPGAGGEQYF. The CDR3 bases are TGTGCCAGCAGTTTAACCCCCCCGGGAGCGGGAGGAGAACAGTACTTC.

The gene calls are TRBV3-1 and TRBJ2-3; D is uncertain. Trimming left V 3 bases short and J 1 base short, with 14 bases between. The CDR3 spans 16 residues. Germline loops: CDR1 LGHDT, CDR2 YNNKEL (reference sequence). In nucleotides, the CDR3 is TGTGCCAGCAGCCAGCAAAGCTGGCAGCGCACAGATACGCAGTATTTT. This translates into CASSQQSWQRTDTQYF.

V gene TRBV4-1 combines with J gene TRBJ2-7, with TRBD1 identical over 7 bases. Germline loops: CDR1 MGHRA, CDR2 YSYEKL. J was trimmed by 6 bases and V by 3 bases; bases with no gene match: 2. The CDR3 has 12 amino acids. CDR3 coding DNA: TGCGCCAGCAGCCACACAGGGGTCGAGCAGTACTTC. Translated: CASSHTGVEQYF.

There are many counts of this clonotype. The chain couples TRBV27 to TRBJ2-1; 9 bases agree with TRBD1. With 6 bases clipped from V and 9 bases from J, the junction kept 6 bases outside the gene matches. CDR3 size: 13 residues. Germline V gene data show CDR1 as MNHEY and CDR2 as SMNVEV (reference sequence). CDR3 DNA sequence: TGTGCCAGCAGGAAGGGACAGGGAGGTGAGCAGTTCTTC. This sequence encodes CASRKGQGGEQFF.

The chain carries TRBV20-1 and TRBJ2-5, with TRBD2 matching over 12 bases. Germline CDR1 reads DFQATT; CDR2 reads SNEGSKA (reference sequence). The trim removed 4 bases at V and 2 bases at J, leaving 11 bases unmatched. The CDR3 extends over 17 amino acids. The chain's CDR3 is CSATRLAGVSLQETQYF. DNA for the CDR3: TGCAGTGCTACGCGACTAGCGGGGGTGTCCCTACAAGAGACCCAGTACTTC.

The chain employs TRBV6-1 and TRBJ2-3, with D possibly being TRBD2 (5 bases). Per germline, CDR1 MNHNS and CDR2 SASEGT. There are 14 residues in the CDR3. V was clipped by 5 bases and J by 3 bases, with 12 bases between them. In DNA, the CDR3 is TGTGCCAGCAGTTTCCCTAGCCAGACAGATACGCAGTATTTT. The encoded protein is CASSFPSQTDTQYF.

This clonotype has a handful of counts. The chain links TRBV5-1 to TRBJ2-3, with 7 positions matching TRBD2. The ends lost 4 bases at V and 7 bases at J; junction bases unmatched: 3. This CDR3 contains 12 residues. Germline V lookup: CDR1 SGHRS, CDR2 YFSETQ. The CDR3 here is CASSGDYNTQYF. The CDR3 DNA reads TGCGCCAGCAGCGGGGACTATAATACGCAGTATTTT.

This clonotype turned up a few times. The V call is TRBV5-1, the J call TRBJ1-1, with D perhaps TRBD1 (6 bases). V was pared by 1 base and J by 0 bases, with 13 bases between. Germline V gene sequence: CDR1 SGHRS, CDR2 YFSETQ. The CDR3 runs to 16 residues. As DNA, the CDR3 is TGCGCCAGCAGCTTGACAGTCGGGACAATGAACACTGAAGCTTTCTTT. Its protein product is CASSLTVGTMNTEAFF.

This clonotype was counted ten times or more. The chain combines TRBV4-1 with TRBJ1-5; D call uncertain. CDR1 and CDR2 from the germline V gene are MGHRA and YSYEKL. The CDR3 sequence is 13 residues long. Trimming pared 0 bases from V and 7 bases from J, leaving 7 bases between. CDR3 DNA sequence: TGCGCCAGCAGCCAAGATGGTAGACAGCCCCAGCATTTT. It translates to CASSQDGRQPQHF.

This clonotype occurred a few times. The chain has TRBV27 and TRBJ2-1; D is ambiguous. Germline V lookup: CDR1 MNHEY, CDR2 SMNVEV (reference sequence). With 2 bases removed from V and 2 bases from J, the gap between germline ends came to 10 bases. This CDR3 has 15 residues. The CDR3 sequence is CASSLRAGPYNEQFF. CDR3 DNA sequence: TGTGCCAGCAGTTTAAGAGCAGGCCCCTACAATGAGCAGTTCTTC.

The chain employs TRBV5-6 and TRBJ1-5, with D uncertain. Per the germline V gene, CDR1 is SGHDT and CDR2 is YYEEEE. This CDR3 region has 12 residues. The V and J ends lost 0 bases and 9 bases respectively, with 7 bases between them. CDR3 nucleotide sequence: TGTGCCAGCAGCTTGGGAGGATGGCCCCAGCATTTT. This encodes CASSLGGWPQHF. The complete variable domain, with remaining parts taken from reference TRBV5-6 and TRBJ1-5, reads DAGVTQSPTHLIKTRGQQVTLRCSPKSGHDTVSWYQQALGQGPQFIFQYYEEEERQRGNFPDRFSGHQFPNYSSELNVNALLLGDSALYLCASSLGGWPQHFGDGTRLSIL.

This CDR3 is CASSARGYSNQPQHF. DNA of the CDR3: TGTGCCAGCAGCGCACGGGGGTATAGCAATCAGCCCCAGCATTTT. V is TRBV5-6 and J is TRBJ1-5; tentatively, D is TRBD1 (5 bases). Trimming pared 4 bases from V and 0 bases from J, leaving 11 bases between. Germline CDR1 reads SGHDT; CDR2 reads YYEEEE. This CDR3 is built from 15 residues.

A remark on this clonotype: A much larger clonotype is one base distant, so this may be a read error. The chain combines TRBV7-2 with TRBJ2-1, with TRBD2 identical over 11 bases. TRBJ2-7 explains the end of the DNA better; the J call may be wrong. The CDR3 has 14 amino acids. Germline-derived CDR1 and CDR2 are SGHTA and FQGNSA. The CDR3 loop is CASRGTSGKHEQYF. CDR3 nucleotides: TGTGCCAGCAGAGGGACTAGCGGTAAACATGAGCAGTACTTC.

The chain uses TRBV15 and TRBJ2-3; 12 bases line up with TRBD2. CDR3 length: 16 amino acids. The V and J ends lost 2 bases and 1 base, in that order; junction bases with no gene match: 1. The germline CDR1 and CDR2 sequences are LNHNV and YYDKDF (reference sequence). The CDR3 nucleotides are TGTGCCACCAGCAGACGACTAGCGGGGGGCACAGATACGCAGTATTTT. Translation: CATSRRLAGGTDTQYF.

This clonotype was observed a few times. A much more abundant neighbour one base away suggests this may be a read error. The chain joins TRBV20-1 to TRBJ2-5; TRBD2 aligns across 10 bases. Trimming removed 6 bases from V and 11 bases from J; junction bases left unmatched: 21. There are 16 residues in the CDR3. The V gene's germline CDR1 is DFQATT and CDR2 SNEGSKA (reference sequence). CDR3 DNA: TGCAGTGCCCAGAGGCGAACTAGCGGGGACTACAATGAGCAGTACTTC. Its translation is CSAQRRTSGDYNEQYF.

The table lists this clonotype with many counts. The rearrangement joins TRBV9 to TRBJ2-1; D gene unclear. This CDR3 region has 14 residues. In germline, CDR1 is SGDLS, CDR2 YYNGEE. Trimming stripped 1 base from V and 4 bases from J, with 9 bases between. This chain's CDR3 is CASSVIDTYNEQFF. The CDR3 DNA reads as TGTGCCAGCAGCGTAATTGACACTTACAATGAGCAGTTCTTC. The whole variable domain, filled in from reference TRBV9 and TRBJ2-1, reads DSGVTQTPKHLITATGQRVTLRCSPRSGDLSVYWYQQSLDQGLQFLIQYYNGEERAKGNILERFSAQQFPDLHSELNLSSLELGDSALYFCASSVIDTYNEQFFGPGTRLTVL.

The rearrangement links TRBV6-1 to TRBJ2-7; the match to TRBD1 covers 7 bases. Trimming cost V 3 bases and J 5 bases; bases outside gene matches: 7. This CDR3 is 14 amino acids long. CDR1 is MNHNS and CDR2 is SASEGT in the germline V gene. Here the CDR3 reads CASSDRQGFDEQYF. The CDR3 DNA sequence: TGTGCCAGCAGTGACCGACAGGGATTTGACGAGCAGTACTTC.